A selection of T cell receptor beta chains follows, all from one sample in a study of T cells in Graves' hyperthyroidism and ophthalmopathy. TCRdb reprocessed the multiplex PCR reads with MiXCR, giving one entry per CDR3 protein. Of hundreds of thousands of distinct CDR3 sequences in the sample, around 15% were seen once. Material for sequencing was blood. The receptor set was obtained from a woman in her thirties or forties with Graves' ophthalmopathy. Both conserved end residues are part of each CDR3. Fields, in order: V gene, D gene, CDR3 length, J gene, clone size, CDR3 DNA, CDR3 protein. A D gene is named only where the DNA matches it firmly. Clone size is stated in some rows and not others, as once, few, many or a class when expanded.

v_call: TRBV6-1
d_call: .
cdr3_length: 13
j_call: TRBJ2-5
clone_size: .
cdr3_nt: TGTGCCAGCAAGGGGCGCTCGGGGGAGACCCAGTACTTC
cdr3_aa: CASKGRSGETQYF

v_call: TRBV6-1
d_call: TRBD2
cdr3_length: 15
j_call: TRBJ2-5
clone_size: .
cdr3_nt: TGTGCCAGCAGCCATATAGCGGGAGAGCAAGAGACCCAGTACTTC
cdr3_aa: CASSHIAGEQETQYF

v_call: TRBV29-1
d_call: .
cdr3_length: 13
j_call: TRBJ1-1
clone_size: .
cdr3_nt: TGCAGCGTTGATTCGGGTATAGCCACTGAAGCTTTCTTT
cdr3_aa: CSVDSGIATEAFF

v_call: TRBV29-1
d_call: .
cdr3_length: 12
j_call: TRBJ2-7
clone_size: few
cdr3_nt: TGCAGCGTCACCACAGGGAGGGACGAGCAGTACTTC
cdr3_aa: CSVTTGRDEQYF

v_call: TRBV28
d_call: .
cdr3_length: 16
j_call: TRBJ1-3
clone_size: .
cdr3_nt: TGTGCCAGCACCCTAAGTGGGCAGCCCTCTGGAAACACCATATATTTT
cdr3_aa: CASTLSGQPSGNTIYF

v_call: TRBV28
d_call: TRBD2
cdr3_length: 14
j_call: TRBJ2-7
clone_size: many
cdr3_nt: TGTGCCAGCAGCCATCGGGAGGGAGCCTACGAGCAGTACTTC
cdr3_aa: CASSHREGAYEQYF

v_call: TRBV10-3
d_call: TRBD1
cdr3_length: 15
j_call: TRBJ1-5
clone_size: many
cdr3_nt: TGTGCCATCAGTGAGGGGCAGGGGGCGAATCAGCCCCAGCATTTT
cdr3_aa: CAISEGQGANQPQHF

v_call: TRBV7-2
d_call: .
cdr3_length: 13
j_call: TRBJ2-7
clone_size: many
cdr3_nt: TGTGCCAGCGCGAGGGGGGTTGACCACGAGCAGTACTTC
cdr3_aa: CASARGVDHEQYF

v_call: TRBV2
d_call: TRBD2
cdr3_length: 17
j_call: TRBJ2-7
clone_size: many
cdr3_nt: TGTGCCAGCAGTGGAGGGGCTAGCGGCTCCCTCGCCGGCAAGCAGTACTTC
cdr3_aa: CASSGGASGSLAGKQYF

v_call: TRBV3-1
d_call: .
cdr3_length: 15
j_call: TRBJ1-1
clone_size: .
cdr3_nt: TGTGCCAGCAGCCAAGGTCTGGGGGCGAGGACTGAAGCTTTCTTT
cdr3_aa: CASSQGLGARTEAFF

v_call: TRBV28
d_call: TRBD1
cdr3_length: 14
j_call: TRBJ1-3
clone_size: many
cdr3_nt: TGTGCCAGCAGTTTTCCGGGACAGTCTAACACCATATATTTT
cdr3_aa: CASSFPGQSNTIYF

v_call: TRBV12-3/TRBV12-4
d_call: TRBD2
cdr3_length: 14
j_call: TRBJ2-5
clone_size: many
cdr3_nt: TGTGCCAGCAGCCTTAGCGGGAGTGGGGAGACCCAGTACTTC
cdr3_aa: CASSLSGSGETQYF

v_call: TRBV12-3/TRBV12-4
d_call: .
cdr3_length: 13
j_call: TRBJ1-2
clone_size: few
cdr3_nt: TGTGCCAGCAGTTTGGTAGGGGCCCGTGGCTACACCTTC
cdr3_aa: CASSLVGARGYTF

v_call: TRBV14
d_call: TRBD2
cdr3_length: 17
j_call: TRBJ2-2
clone_size: few
cdr3_nt: TGTGCCAGCAGCCCGGACTGGGCGGGAGTAGGGACCGGGGAGCTGTTTTTT
cdr3_aa: CASSPDWAGVGTGELFF

v_call: TRBV10-1
d_call: .
cdr3_length: 15
j_call: TRBJ1-3
clone_size: many
cdr3_nt: TGCGCCAGCAGTGAGTCTGAAGTCTCTGGAAACACCATATATTTT
cdr3_aa: CASSESEVSGNTIYF

v_call: TRBV30
d_call: .
cdr3_length: 14
j_call: TRBJ2-7
clone_size: few
cdr3_nt: TGTGCCCACTCTAGCGCGGGACGGACCTACGAGCAGTACTTC
cdr3_aa: CAHSSAGRTYEQYF

v_call: TRBV2
d_call: .
cdr3_length: 14
j_call: TRBJ1-4
clone_size: few
cdr3_nt: TGTGCCAGCTCAGAGCTCGGGGCTAATGAAAAACTGTTTTTT
cdr3_aa: CASSELGANEKLFF

v_call: TRBV2
d_call: .
cdr3_length: 14
j_call: TRBJ2-7
clone_size: many
cdr3_nt: TGTGCCAGCAGACGGGGGAGGCTCTTGGGGGAGCAGTACTTC
cdr3_aa: CASRRGRLLGEQYF

v_call: TRBV12-3/TRBV12-4
d_call: .
cdr3_length: 12
j_call: TRBJ2-7
clone_size: .
cdr3_nt: TGTGCCAGCGGCAAGAACACGGAAGAGCAGTACTTC
cdr3_aa: CASGKNTEEQYF

v_call: TRBV6-2/TRBV6-3
d_call: .
cdr3_length: 14
j_call: TRBJ2-2
clone_size: .
cdr3_nt: TGTGCCAGCACCCCACTGATCGGGGCCGGGGAGCTGTTTTTT
cdr3_aa: CASTPLIGAGELFF

v_call: TRBV18
d_call: .
cdr3_length: 13
j_call: TRBJ1-6
clone_size: .
cdr3_nt: TGTGCCAGCTCACCGCAGTCAAGTTCACCCCTCCACTTT
cdr3_aa: CASSPQSSSPLHF

v_call: TRBV19
d_call: .
cdr3_length: 16
j_call: TRBJ1-5
clone_size: many
cdr3_nt: TGTGCCAGTAGTATGGTCGGGATCGGGAGCAATCAGCCCCAGCATTTT
cdr3_aa: CASSMVGIGSNQPQHF

v_call: TRBV20-1
d_call: TRBD1
cdr3_length: 13
j_call: TRBJ1-1
clone_size: many
cdr3_nt: TGCAGTGCTAGAGAGGACAGGGCGTCTGAAGCTTTCTTT
cdr3_aa: CSAREDRASEAFF

v_call: TRBV7-9
d_call: .
cdr3_length: 13
j_call: TRBJ2-6
clone_size: once
cdr3_nt: TGTGCCAGCAGGTTTGCGGGGGCCAACGTCCTGACTTTC
cdr3_aa: CASRFAGANVLTF

v_call: TRBV7-9
d_call: TRBD1
cdr3_length: 15
j_call: TRBJ2-7
clone_size: .
cdr3_nt: TGTGCCAGCAGCTTAGTCTCCCCAGGGGGCCACGAGCAGTACTTC
cdr3_aa: CASSLVSPGGHEQYF

v_call: TRBV7-9
d_call: .
cdr3_length: 15
j_call: TRBJ2-7
clone_size: .
cdr3_nt: TGTGCCAGCAGCAGAGGACTCGTTATCTCTTACGAGCAGTACTTC
cdr3_aa: CASSRGLVISYEQYF

v_call: TRBV12-5
d_call: .
cdr3_length: 13
j_call: TRBJ2-4
clone_size: many
cdr3_nt: TGTGCTAGTGGTTTGTCTTATTTGGGCATTCAGTACTTC
cdr3_aa: CASGLSYLGIQYF

v_call: TRBV10-3
d_call: .
cdr3_length: 15
j_call: TRBJ2-5
clone_size: .
cdr3_nt: TGTGCCATCAGTGAGTCGGCCCTGCAAGAAGGGACCCAGTACTTC
cdr3_aa: CAISESALQEGTQYF

v_call: TRBV27
d_call: .
cdr3_length: 16
j_call: TRBJ2-5
clone_size: many
cdr3_nt: TGTGCCAGCAGTTTGATCATGCCCCGGGGACAAGAGACCCAGTACTTC
cdr3_aa: CASSLIMPRGQETQYF

v_call: TRBV29-1
d_call: TRBD2
cdr3_length: 13
j_call: TRBJ2-5
clone_size: many
cdr3_nt: TGCAGCGTTACTAGCGGGGCTCAAGAGACCCAGTACTTC
cdr3_aa: CSVTSGAQETQYF

v_call: TRBV20-1
d_call: TRBD2
cdr3_length: 16
j_call: TRBJ2-5
clone_size: .
cdr3_nt: TGCAGTGCTAGACTTTTAGCGGGAGGGAACCAAGAGACCCAGTACTTC
cdr3_aa: CSARLLAGGNQETQYF

v_call: TRBV19
d_call: .
cdr3_length: 15
j_call: TRBJ2-5
clone_size: .
cdr3_nt: TGTGCCAGTAGTTTCTTGCGAGGGGGTCAAGAGACCCAGTACTTC
cdr3_aa: CASSFLRGGQETQYF

v_call: TRBV19
d_call: .
cdr3_length: 14
j_call: TRBJ1-1
clone_size: few
cdr3_nt: TGTGCCAGTAGTATAGAGTCGGGGACCACTGAAGCTTTCTTT
cdr3_aa: CASSIESGTTEAFF

v_call: TRBV29-1
d_call: .
cdr3_length: 13
j_call: TRBJ2-5
clone_size: .
cdr3_nt: TGCAGCGTTGGGTCGGGGGTGCGGGAGACCCAGTACTTC
cdr3_aa: CSVGSGVRETQYF

v_call: TRBV9
d_call: .
cdr3_length: 14
j_call: TRBJ2-7
clone_size: many
cdr3_nt: TGTGCCAGCAGCGTAGACGGTGGAGTTTACGAGCAGTACTTC
cdr3_aa: CASSVDGGVYEQYF

v_call: TRBV11-2
d_call: TRBD1
cdr3_length: 14
j_call: TRBJ1-1
clone_size: many
cdr3_nt: TGTGCCAGCAGCGGTTACAGGGGGAACACTGAAGCTTTCTTT
cdr3_aa: CASSGYRGNTEAFF

v_call: TRBV27
d_call: TRBD1
cdr3_length: 15
j_call: TRBJ2-7
clone_size: many
cdr3_nt: TGTGCCAGCAGTTTTGAGGACAGGGGGGCCTACGAGCAGTACTTC
cdr3_aa: CASSFEDRGAYEQYF

v_call: TRBV6-5
d_call: .
cdr3_length: 16
j_call: TRBJ2-5
clone_size: many
cdr3_nt: TGTGCCAGCAGTTACGCCAACAGGGTCATCGGTGAGACCCAGTACTTC
cdr3_aa: CASSYANRVIGETQYF

v_call: TRBV28
d_call: .
cdr3_length: 16
j_call: TRBJ2-7
clone_size: many
cdr3_nt: TGTGCCAGCAGTCCAGCAAGGACAGGAGGGCCCTACGAGCAGTACTTC
cdr3_aa: CASSPARTGGPYEQYF

v_call: TRBV29-1
d_call: TRBD1
cdr3_length: 16
j_call: TRBJ2-5
clone_size: .
cdr3_nt: TGCAGCGTTGGGGGCCCTGGGACAGGGGGCACAGAGACCCAGTACTTC
cdr3_aa: CSVGGPGTGGTETQYF

v_call: TRBV6-2/TRBV6-3
d_call: .
cdr3_length: 11
j_call: TRBJ2-7
clone_size: many
cdr3_nt: TGTGCCAGCAGAATCAGGGACGAGCAGTACTTC
cdr3_aa: CASRIRDEQYF

v_call: TRBV6-5
d_call: .
cdr3_length: 16
j_call: TRBJ2-7
clone_size: .
cdr3_nt: TGTGCCAGCAGTTACTCCGGGGGGGACAGGAGCTACGAGCAGTACTTC
cdr3_aa: CASSYSGGDRSYEQYF

v_call: TRBV24-1
d_call: .
cdr3_length: 12
j_call: TRBJ1-2
clone_size: many
cdr3_nt: TGTGCCACCAGTGAGGGATCCTATGGCTACACCTTC
cdr3_aa: CATSEGSYGYTF